The 7 T cell receptor beta chains below come from one sample, sequenced in a study of cytomegalovirus exposure and HLA in healthy donors. PCR amplification relied on 60 Vbeta primers (plus 13 Jbeta primers). Produced via immunoSEQ multiplex PCR; TCRdb's table is partial and in-frame only. The data contain some 180,000 clones, roughly 90% of them seen just once; the ten biggest clones take up roughly 0.98%. Sequencing was performed on PBMCs. The receptor source for this set is a boy aged 2 to 9 in good health and CMV-seronegative.

V usage is TRBV19 and J usage is TRBJ2-3; D not resolved. Germline CDR1 reads LNHDA; CDR2 reads SQIVND (reference sequence). Trimming pared 8 bases from V and 2 bases from J, leaving 11 bases between. The CDR3 runs to 13 residues. CDR3: CASVKRATDTQYF. CDR3 nucleotides: TGTGCCAGTGTTAAGCGAGCCACAGATACGCAGTATTTT.

This rearrangement joins TRBV19 to TRBJ1-4; a possible D gene is TRBD1 (6 bases). V lost 6 bases and J lost 3, with 11 bases in between. Per the germline V gene, CDR1 is LNHDA and CDR2 is SQIVND (reference sequence). CDR3 length: 14 amino acids. The CDR3 DNA reads TGTGCCAGTAGCCGGACAGTTTCTAATGAAAAACTGTTTTTT. Its protein product is CASSRTVSNEKLFF.

The V call is TRBV27, the J call TRBJ2-3; 9 bases match TRBD1. Germline CDR1 and CDR2: MNHEY and SMNVEV (reference sequence). Unmatched junction bases numbered 10, after V lost 6 bases and J lost 9 bases. The CDR3 covers 14 residues. The CDR3 sequence is CASSLGTGPLTQYF. CDR3 nucleotide sequence: TGTGCCAGCAGCCTGGGGACAGGGCCCCTGACGCAGTATTTT.

The chain has TRBV9 and TRBJ2-5; no clear D gene. V dropped 0 bases and J dropped 0 bases, with 3 bases sitting between them. Germline V gene data show CDR1 as SGDLS and CDR2 as YYNGEE. There are 13 residues in the CDR3. CDR3 sequence reads: CASSVDNQETQYF. CDR3 sequence (DNA): TGTGCCAGCAGCGTAGATAACCAAGAGACCCAGTACTTC.

The CDR3 DNA is TGTGCCACGACACTTAGTGCCTACAATGAGCAGTTCTTC. Protein: CATTLSAYNEQFF. The chain recombines TRBV6-4 with TRBJ2-1; D remains ambiguous. V lost 10 bases and J lost 2, with 12 bases in between. Per the germline V gene, CDR1 is MRHNA and CDR2 is SNTAGT. This CDR3 contains 13 residues.

This rearrangement joins TRBV27 to TRBJ1-5; the D is unclear. V was pared by 4 bases and J by 7 bases, with 11 bases between. This CDR3 has 13 residues. In germline, CDR1 is MNHEY, CDR2 SMNVEV (reference sequence). The CDR3 DNA follows: TGTGCCAGCAGTTATGGTTTTGGCCAGCCCCAGCATTTT. It encodes CASSYGFGQPQHF.

This chain uses TRBV5-8 with TRBJ1-6, with a tentative D call TRBD1 (6 bases). The CDR3 sequence is 16 residues long. The germline V gene encodes CDR1 SGHTS and CDR2 YDEGEE. With 3 bases removed from V and 6 bases from J, the gap between germline ends came to 16 bases. DNA for the CDR3: TGTGCCAGCAGCTCGATGACAGGCAGGGGTAATTCACCCCTCCACTTT. It specifies CASSSMTGRGNSPLHF.